Listed below are T cell receptor beta chains from one sample, sequenced in a study of T cell changes during pregnancy in multiple sclerosis. The assay was immunoSEQ multiplex PCR, and TCRdb's table has in-frame clones only and misses some. Among 90,000 to 95,000 clones listed, roughly 91% were seen once. The source was peripheral blood, collected in the first trimester of pregnancy. The receptors stem from a female donor with multiple sclerosis, enrolled in a pregnancy study. Each CDR3 is given with its conserved first and last residue. The order of the fields is V gene, J gene, clone size, D gene, CDR3 DNA, CDR3 protein. The D gene is left open where the match is weak. For some rows the clone size is stated as once, few or many, or as a class when expanded; others skip it.

v_gene: TRBV5-8
j_gene: TRBJ1-2
abundance: NA
d_gene: NA
CDR3nt: TGTGCCAGCAGCTTGGTGTTCCAAGGAGACTATGGCTACACCTTC
CDR3aa: CASSLVFQGDYGYTF

v_gene: TRBV7-2
j_gene: TRBJ2-6
abundance: NA
d_gene: TRBD1
CDR3nt: TGTGCCAGCAGCCTACAGGGGTATGGGGCCAACGTCCTGACTTTC
CDR3aa: CASSLQGYGANVLTF

v_gene: TRBV5-6
j_gene: TRBJ2-1
abundance: NA
d_gene: NA
CDR3nt: TGTGCCAGCAGCTTGCCCCTGGGGGGGGGCCAGTACGTTGAGCAGTTCTTC
CDR3aa: CASSLPLGGGQYVEQFF

v_gene: TRBV6-1
j_gene: TRBJ1-4
abundance: NA
d_gene: TRBD1
CDR3nt: TGTGCCAGCAGTAATGGACAGGGTTTTGAAAAACTGTTTTTT
CDR3aa: CASSNGQGFEKLFF

v_gene: TRBV11-1
j_gene: TRBJ2-1
abundance: NA
d_gene: TRBD1
CDR3nt: TGTGCCAGCAGCTCCGGGACAGGGGTCTACAATGAGCAGTTCTTC
CDR3aa: CASSSGTGVYNEQFF

v_gene: TRBV5-4
j_gene: TRBJ1-3
abundance: once
d_gene: NA
CDR3nt: TGTGCCAGCTGGGGGGGGTCGTCTGGAAACACCATATATTTT
CDR3aa: CASWGGSSGNTIYF

v_gene: TRBV4-1
j_gene: TRBJ2-7
abundance: NA
d_gene: NA
CDR3nt: TGCGCCAGCAGCCAAGAGTCTATCTTGAGCTCCTACGAGCAGTACTTC
CDR3aa: CASSQESILSSYEQYF

v_gene: TRBV7-9
j_gene: TRBJ1-2
abundance: NA
d_gene: TRBD1
CDR3nt: TGTGCCAGCAGCCTGGACAGGCGAAACTATGGCTACACCTTC
CDR3aa: CASSLDRRNYGYTF

v_gene: TRBV25-1
j_gene: TRBJ1-4
abundance: NA
d_gene: NA
CDR3nt: TGTGCCGTCTCCGGCGGGTTCAATGAAAAACTGTTTTTT
CDR3aa: CAVSGGFNEKLFF

v_gene: TRBV7-9
j_gene: TRBJ1-2
abundance: NA
d_gene: TRBD1
CDR3nt: TGTGCCAGCAGTCAACGGACAGGCAATGGCTACACCTTC
CDR3aa: CASSQRTGNGYTF

v_gene: TRBV7-2
j_gene: TRBJ2-1
abundance: NA
d_gene: NA
CDR3nt: TGTGCCAGCAGCTTACTCCGCGTCAATGAGCAGTTCTTC
CDR3aa: CASSLLRVNEQFF

v_gene: TRBV4-1
j_gene: TRBJ1-1
abundance: NA
d_gene: NA
CDR3nt: TGCGCCAGCAGCCAGGTTACAGGGCGTGAAGCTTTCTTT
CDR3aa: CASSQVTGREAFF

v_gene: TRBV7-8
j_gene: TRBJ2-7
abundance: NA
d_gene: NA
CDR3nt: TGTGCCAGCAGCCCCGGGGGACCCTCCTACGAGCAGTACTTC
CDR3aa: CASSPGGPSYEQYF

v_gene: TRBV6-6
j_gene: TRBJ2-7
abundance: NA
d_gene: NA
CDR3nt: TGTGCCAGCAGTAACGCTGGCGGAGGTGAGCAGTACTTC
CDR3aa: CASSNAGGGEQYF

v_gene: TRBV7-8
j_gene: TRBJ1-3
abundance: NA
d_gene: TRBD1
CDR3nt: TGTGCCAGCAGGGTTGACAGGGGCCCCGACACCATATATTTT
CDR3aa: CASRVDRGPDTIYF

v_gene: TRBV27
j_gene: TRBJ2-3
abundance: NA
d_gene: TRBD2
CDR3nt: TGTGCCAGCAGTTTCTTTGGCGGGGGGGTGTCAGATACGCAGTATTTT
CDR3aa: CASSFFGGGVSDTQYF

v_gene: TRBV10-3
j_gene: TRBJ1-3
abundance: NA
d_gene: NA
CDR3nt: TGTGCCATCGGGGAGCTGAGCTCTGGAAACACCATATATTTT
CDR3aa: CAIGELSSGNTIYF

v_gene: TRBV9
j_gene: TRBJ1-2
abundance: NA
d_gene: NA
CDR3nt: TGTGCCAGCAGCGTAGCTCGGAAGGGGCCTAACTATGGCTACACCTTC
CDR3aa: CASSVARKGPNYGYTF

v_gene: TRBV28
j_gene: TRBJ2-5
abundance: NA
d_gene: NA
CDR3nt: TGTGCCAGCAGCCCAGAAGAGACCCAGTACTTC
CDR3aa: CASSPEETQYF

v_gene: TRBV29-1
j_gene: TRBJ1-2
abundance: NA
d_gene: NA
CDR3nt: TGCAGCGTTGAGCACCCCGGCGGGTATGGCTACACCTTC
CDR3aa: CSVEHPGGYGYTF

v_gene: TRBV9
j_gene: TRBJ1-3
abundance: NA
d_gene: NA
CDR3nt: TGTGCCAACGACCTTTGGGTAGTCGGGTCTGGAAACACCATATATTTT
CDR3aa: CANDLWVVGSGNTIYF

v_gene: TRBV10-2
j_gene: TRBJ2-1
abundance: NA
d_gene: TRBD2
CDR3nt: TGCGCCAGCACCCTTCGAAGGGGGACTAGCAATTATGAGCAGTTCTTC
CDR3aa: CASTLRRGTSNYEQFF

v_gene: TRBV7-9
j_gene: TRBJ2-7
abundance: once
d_gene: TRBD1
CDR3nt: TGTGCCAGCGGCCCCGGGACAGGGAGCGAGCAGTACTTC
CDR3aa: CASGPGTGSEQYF

v_gene: TRBV9
j_gene: TRBJ1-1
abundance: NA
d_gene: NA
CDR3nt: TGTGCCAGCAGCCCCACTGAGGCGACGAACACTGAAGCTTTCTTT
CDR3aa: CASSPTEATNTEAFF

v_gene: TRBV25-1
j_gene: TRBJ2-7
abundance: NA
d_gene: TRBD1
CDR3nt: TGTGCCAGCAGTGAGGTTTGGACAGGGGGTGACGAGCAGTACTTC
CDR3aa: CASSEVWTGGDEQYF

v_gene: TRBV9
j_gene: TRBJ1-6
abundance: NA
d_gene: TRBD1
CDR3nt: TGTGCCAGCAGCGTAGGGGACACCAGGGGGCACTCACCCCTCCACTTT
CDR3aa: CASSVGDTRGHSPLHF

v_gene: TRBV6-1
j_gene: TRBJ2-7
abundance: NA
d_gene: NA
CDR3nt: TGTGCCAGCAGTGACGACAGCTACGAGCAGTACTTC
CDR3aa: CASSDDSYEQYF

v_gene: TRBV13
j_gene: TRBJ2-7
abundance: NA
d_gene: TRBD2
CDR3nt: TGTGCCAGCAGCTTTCGCGGGACTAGCAACGAGCAGTACTTC
CDR3aa: CASSFRGTSNEQYF

v_gene: TRBV15
j_gene: TRBJ1-3
abundance: NA
d_gene: NA
CDR3nt: TGTGCCACCAGCAGACCAGGGTCTGGAAACACCATATATTTT
CDR3aa: CATSRPGSGNTIYF

v_gene: TRBV2
j_gene: TRBJ2-3
abundance: NA
d_gene: NA
CDR3nt: TGTGCCAGCACCGTAGGGCGGGGACTGACTAGCACAGATACGCAGTATTTT
CDR3aa: CASTVGRGLTSTDTQYF